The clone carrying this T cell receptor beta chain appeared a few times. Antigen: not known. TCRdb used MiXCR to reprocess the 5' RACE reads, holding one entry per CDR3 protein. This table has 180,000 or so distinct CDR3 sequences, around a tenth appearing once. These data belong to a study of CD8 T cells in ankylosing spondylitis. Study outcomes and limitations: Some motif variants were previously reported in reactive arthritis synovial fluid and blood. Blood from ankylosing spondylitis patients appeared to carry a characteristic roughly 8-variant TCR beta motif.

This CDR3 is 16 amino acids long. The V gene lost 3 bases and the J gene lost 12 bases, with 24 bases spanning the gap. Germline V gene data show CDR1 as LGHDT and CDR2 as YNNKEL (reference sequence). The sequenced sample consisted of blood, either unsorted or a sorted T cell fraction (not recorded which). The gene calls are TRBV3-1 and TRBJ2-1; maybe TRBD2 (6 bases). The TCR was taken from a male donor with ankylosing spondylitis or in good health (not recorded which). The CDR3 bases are TGTGCCAGCAGCCACGAAGCGGCTAGCGACTACAGAGGGCAGTTCTTC. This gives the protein CASSHEAASDYRGQFF.